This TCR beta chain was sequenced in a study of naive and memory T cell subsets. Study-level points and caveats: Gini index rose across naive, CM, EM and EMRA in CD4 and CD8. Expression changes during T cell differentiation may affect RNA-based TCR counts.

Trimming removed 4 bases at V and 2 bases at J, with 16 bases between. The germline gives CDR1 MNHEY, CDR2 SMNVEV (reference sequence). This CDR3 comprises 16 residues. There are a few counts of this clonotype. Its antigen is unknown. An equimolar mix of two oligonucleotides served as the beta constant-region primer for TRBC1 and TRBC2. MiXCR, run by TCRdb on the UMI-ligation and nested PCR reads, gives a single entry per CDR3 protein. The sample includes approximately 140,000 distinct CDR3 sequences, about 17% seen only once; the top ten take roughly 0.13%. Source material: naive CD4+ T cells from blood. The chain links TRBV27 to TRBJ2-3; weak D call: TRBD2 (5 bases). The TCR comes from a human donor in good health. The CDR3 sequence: CASSSGFAGATDTQYF. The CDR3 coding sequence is TGTGCCAGCAGTTCCGGGTTTGCGGGCGCCACAGATACGCAGTATTTT.